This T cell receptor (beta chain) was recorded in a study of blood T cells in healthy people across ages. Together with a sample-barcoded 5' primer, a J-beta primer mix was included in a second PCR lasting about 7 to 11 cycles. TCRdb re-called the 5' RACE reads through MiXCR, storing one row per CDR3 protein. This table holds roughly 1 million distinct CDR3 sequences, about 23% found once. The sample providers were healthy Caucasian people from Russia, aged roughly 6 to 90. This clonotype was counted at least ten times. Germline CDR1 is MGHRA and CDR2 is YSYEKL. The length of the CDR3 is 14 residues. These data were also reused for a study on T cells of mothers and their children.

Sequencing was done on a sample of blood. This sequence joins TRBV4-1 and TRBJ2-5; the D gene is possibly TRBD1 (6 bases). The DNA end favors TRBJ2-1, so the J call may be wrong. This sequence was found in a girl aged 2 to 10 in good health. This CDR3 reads CASSQGAGKYEQFF. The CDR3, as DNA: TGCGCCAGCAGCCAGGGGGCCGGTAAATATGAGCAGTTCTTC.